This TCR beta chain was recorded in a study of T cell responses to AZD1222 COVID-19 vaccine. Data came from immunoSEQ multiplex PCR; TCRdb stores just in-frame clones and leaves some out. The sample has around 67,000 clones; less than 90% are singletons. Study-wide results and caveats: The number of AZD1222 recipients seropositive at baseline was only five or six.

Unmatched junction bases numbered 6, after V lost 2 bases and J lost 4 bases. Germline V gene data show CDR1 as MNHEY and CDR2 as SVGAGI. CDR3 size: 15 residues. About this clone: What it binds is not known.

The chain couples TRBV6-5 to TRBJ2-3, with TRBD2 identical over 7 bases. This sequence was found in an adult in good health. The source material was peripheral blood, sampled on day 0 of AZD1222 vaccination. CDR3 in amino acids: CASSYGGGIADTQYF. The CDR3, as DNA: TGTGCCAGCAGTTACGGGGGGGGGATTGCAGATACGCAGTATTTT.